This section outlines one TCR beta chain sequence together with its context. The data derive from a study of blood T cells in healthy people across ages. V was shortened by 8 bases and J by 6 bases, with 10 bases between the two germline ends. This CDR3 spans 11 amino acids. Germline-derived CDR1 and CDR2 are ENHRY and SYGVKD. A second PCR, run for about 6 to 11 cycles, used a sample-barcoded 5' primer plus a J-beta primer mix. TCRdb analysed the 5' RACE reads with MiXCR anew, one entry per CDR3 protein. The sample lists hundreds of thousands of distinct CDR3 sequences; more than 40% were seen once. The chain recombines TRBV10-3 with TRBJ1-2; no definite D call. The material sequenced was blood. The clonotype originates from a woman aged 55-69 years in good health. The CDR3: CAIEGPDGYTF. In DNA, the CDR3 is TGTGCCATCGAAGGTCCGGATGGCTACACCTTC.